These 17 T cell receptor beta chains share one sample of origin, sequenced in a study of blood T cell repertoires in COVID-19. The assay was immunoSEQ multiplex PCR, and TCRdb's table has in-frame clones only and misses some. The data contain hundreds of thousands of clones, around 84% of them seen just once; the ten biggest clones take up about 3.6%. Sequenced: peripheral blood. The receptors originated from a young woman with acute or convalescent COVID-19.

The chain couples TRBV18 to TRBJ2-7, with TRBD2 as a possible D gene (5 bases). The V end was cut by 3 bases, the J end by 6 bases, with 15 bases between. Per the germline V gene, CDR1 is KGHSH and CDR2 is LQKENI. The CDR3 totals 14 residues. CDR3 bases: TGTGCCAGCTCACCTAGCGCAGAGACGGGCGAGCAGTACTTC. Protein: CASSPSAETGEQYF.

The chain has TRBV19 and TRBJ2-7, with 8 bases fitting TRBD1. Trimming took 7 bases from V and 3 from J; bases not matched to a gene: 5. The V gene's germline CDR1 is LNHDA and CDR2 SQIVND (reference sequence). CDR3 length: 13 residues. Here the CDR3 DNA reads TGTGCCAGTATGGGGACAGGCCGCTACGAGCAGTACTTC. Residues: CASMGTGRYEQYF.

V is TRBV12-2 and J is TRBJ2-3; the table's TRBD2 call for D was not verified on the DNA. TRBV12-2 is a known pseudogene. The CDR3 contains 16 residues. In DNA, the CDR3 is TGTGCAAGTCGCCCAGAGGCTAGCGACCACACAGATACGCAGTATTTT. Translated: CASRPEASDHTDTQYF.

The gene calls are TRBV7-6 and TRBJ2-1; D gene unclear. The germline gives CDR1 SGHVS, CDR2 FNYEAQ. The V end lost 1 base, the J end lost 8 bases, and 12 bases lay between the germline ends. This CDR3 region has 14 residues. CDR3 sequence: CASSLGGILDEQFF. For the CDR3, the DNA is TGTGCCAGCAGCTTAGGAGGTATACTCGATGAGCAGTTCTTC.

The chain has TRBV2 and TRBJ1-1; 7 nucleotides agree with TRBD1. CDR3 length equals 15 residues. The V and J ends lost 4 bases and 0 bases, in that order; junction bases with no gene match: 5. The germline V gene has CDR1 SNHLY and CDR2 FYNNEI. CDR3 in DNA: TGTGCCAGCAGTGTTGGAGACAGGGTGAACACTGAAGCTTTCTTT. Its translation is CASSVGDRVNTEAFF.

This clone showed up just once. The CDR3 is CASSSGGQGGTNSPLHF. CDR3 sequence (DNA): TGTGCCAGCAGCTCTGGCGGTCAGGGGGGTACGAATTCACCCCTCCACTTT. The chain recombines TRBV7-6 with TRBJ1-6, with TRBD1 identical over 7 bases. There are 17 residues in the CDR3. V lost 4 bases to trimming and J lost 7 bases; unmatched junction nucleotides: 13. The germline CDR1 and CDR2 sequences are SGHVS and FNYEAQ. Variable domain in full (rest from reference TRBV7-6 and TRBJ1-6): GAGVSQSPRYKVTKRGQDVALRCDPISGHVSLYWYRQALGQGPEFLTYFNYEAQQDKSGLPNDRFSAERPEGSISTLTIQRTEQRDSAMYRCASSSGGQGGTNSPLHFGNGTRLTVT.

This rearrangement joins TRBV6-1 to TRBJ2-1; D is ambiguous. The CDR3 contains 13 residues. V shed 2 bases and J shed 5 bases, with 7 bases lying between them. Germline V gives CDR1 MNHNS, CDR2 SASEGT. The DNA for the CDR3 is TGTGCCAGCAGTGAATTATCCCACAATGAGCAGTTCTTC. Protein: CASSELSHNEQFF.

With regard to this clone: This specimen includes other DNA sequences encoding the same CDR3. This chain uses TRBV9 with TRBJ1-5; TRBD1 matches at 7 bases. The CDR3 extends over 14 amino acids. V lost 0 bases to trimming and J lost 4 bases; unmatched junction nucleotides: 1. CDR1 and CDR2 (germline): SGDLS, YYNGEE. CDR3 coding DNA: TGTGCCAGCAGCGTAGCAGGGGGTAATCAGCCCCAGCATTTT. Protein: CASSVAGGNQPQHF.

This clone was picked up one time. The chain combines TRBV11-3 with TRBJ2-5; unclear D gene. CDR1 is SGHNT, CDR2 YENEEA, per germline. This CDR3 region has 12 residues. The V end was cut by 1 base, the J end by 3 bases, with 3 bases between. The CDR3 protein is CASSLGEETQYF. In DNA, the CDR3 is TGTGCCAGCAGCTTAGGCGAAGAGACCCAGTACTTC.

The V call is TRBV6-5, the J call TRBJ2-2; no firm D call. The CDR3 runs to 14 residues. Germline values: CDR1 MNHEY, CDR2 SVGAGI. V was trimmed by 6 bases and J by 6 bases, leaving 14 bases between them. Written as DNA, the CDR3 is TGTGCCAGCAGCCCCGGGTCCACGGCCGGGGAGCTGTTTTTT. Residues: CASSPGSTAGELFF.

The CDR3 nucleotides are TGCGCCAGCAGCTGGACAGCGGGAGACTCCTACAATGAGCAGTTCTTC. Protein product: CASSWTAGDSYNEQFF. The rearrangement uses TRBV5-1 and TRBJ2-1; 8 bases agree with TRBD2. The CDR3 runs 16 residues. V lost 3 bases and J lost 0; bases outside the gene matches: 5. Germline lookup yields CDR1 SGHRS and CDR2 YFSETQ.

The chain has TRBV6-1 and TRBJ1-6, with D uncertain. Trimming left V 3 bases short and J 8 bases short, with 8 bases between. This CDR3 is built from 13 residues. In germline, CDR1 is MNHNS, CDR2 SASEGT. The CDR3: CASSDLSDSPLHF. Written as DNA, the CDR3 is TGTGCCAGCAGTGACCTTAGTGATTCACCCCTCCACTTT.

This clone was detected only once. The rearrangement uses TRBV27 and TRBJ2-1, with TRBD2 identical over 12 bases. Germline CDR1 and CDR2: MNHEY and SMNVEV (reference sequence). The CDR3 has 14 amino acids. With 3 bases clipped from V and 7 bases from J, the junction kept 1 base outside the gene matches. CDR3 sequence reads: CASSFGLAGNEQFF. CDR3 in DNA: TGTGCCAGCAGTTTCGGACTAGCGGGGAATGAGCAGTTCTTC.

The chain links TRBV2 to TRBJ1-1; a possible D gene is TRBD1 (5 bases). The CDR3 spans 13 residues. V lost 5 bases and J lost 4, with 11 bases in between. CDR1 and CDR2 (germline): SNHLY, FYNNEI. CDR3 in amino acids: CASSYRRGTEAFF. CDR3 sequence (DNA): TGTGCCAGCAGTTACAGGAGAGGCACTGAAGCTTTCTTT.

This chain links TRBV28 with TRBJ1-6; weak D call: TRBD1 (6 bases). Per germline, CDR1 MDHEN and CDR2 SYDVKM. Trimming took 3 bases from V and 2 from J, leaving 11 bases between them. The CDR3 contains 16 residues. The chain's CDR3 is CASSFFPGAYNSPLHF. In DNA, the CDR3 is TGTGCCAGCAGTTTCTTTCCAGGGGCCTATAATTCACCCCTCCACTTT.

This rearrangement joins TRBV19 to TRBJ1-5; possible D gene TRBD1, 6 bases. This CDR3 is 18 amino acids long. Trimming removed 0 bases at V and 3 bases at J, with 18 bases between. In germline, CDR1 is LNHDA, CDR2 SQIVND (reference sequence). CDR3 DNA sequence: TGTGCCAGTAGTATAGAGGGCGGACAGTACTTTGACAATCAGCCCCAGCATTTT. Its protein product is CASSIEGGQYFDNQPQHF.

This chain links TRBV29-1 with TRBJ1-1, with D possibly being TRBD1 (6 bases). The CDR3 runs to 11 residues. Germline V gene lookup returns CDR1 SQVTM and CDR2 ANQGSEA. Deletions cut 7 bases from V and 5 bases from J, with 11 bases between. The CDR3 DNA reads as TGCAGCGCCACCACAGGGACTGAAGCTTTCTTT. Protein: CSATTGTEAFF. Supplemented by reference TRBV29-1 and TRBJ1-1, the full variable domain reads SAVISQKPSRDICQRGTSLTIQCQVDSQVTMMFWYRQQPGQSLTLIATANQGSEATYESGFVIDKFPISRPNLTFSTLTVSNMSPEDSSIYLCSATTGTEAFFGQGTRLTVV.